This TCR beta chain derives from a study of blood T cells in healthy people across ages (dated by TCRdb to the mid-2010s). Study-wide context: In model experiments, roughly one uniquely barcoded TCR beta cDNA molecule per two T cells was captured by template switching. Age-related changes in TCR beta repertoire diversity were measured in the study by deep sequencing normalized with unique cDNA molecular identifiers. The donors were divided into four age groups: young (average around 16 years), middle-aged (under 40), aged (about 60) and long-lived (roughly 86). The study analyzed two additional independent replicas of 1 million unique cDNA reads from the same blood draw for two donors, one aged 18 to 29 and one aged 80 or older.

Donors were a few dozen systemically healthy Caucasian individuals from Russia aged roughly 6 to 100 years. Roughly 10 milliliters of peripheral blood were collected from each donor into EDTA-treated Vacutainer tubes. Ficoll-Paque density-gradient centrifugation was used to isolate PBMCs, with at least 6.5 million per sample. Trizol reagent was used to extract total RNA from the PBMCs, yielding at least 6 micrograms per sample. Naive CD45RAhigh/CD27high T cell percentages were measured by flow cytometry on a PBMC aliquot from every donor. CDR1 and CDR2 were assigned from the germline V gene as MNHNS and SASEGT. From the cysteine through the phenylalanine, the CDR3 covers 16 amino acids. Only CDR3 DNA is held: 48 bases, read in frame from base 1. The junction shows trimming of 8 bases on V and 4 bases on J, and the gene matches do not reach 13 bases of it. Overall results and qualifications from the work: Donor CMV infection status was unknown, potentially confounding age-related changes in expanded clonotypes. A strong correlation was found between observed TCR beta diversity and the percentage of naive T cells measured by flow cytometry. Estimates of total diversity based on one million sequenced T cells were considered lower bounds and underestimates. Compared with the aged group, the long-lived group had more naive CD4+ T cells, fewer expanded clones and increased TCR diversity, a pattern suggesting age selection. Since profiling was done on bulk unsorted PBMCs, naive and antigen-experienced compartments could not be conclusively compared. As age increased, observed TCR beta diversity per million T cells dropped in a roughly linear way, and a significant reduction was already evident by age 40.

Library preparation employed 5' RACE. The reads were generated on an Illumina HiSeq 2500. A second PCR of about 6 to 11 cycles was performed with a sample-barcoded 5' primer and a J-beta primer mix. A template-switch 5' adaptor carrying 12 random nucleotides introduced a unique molecular identifier onto each TCR beta cDNA molecule. Each sample yielded at least 3 million CDR3-containing paired-end reads. First-strand cDNA was synthesized from all RNA with the Mint cDNA synthesis kit, primed by a TRBC-specific oligonucleotide. After uracil-DNA glycosylase treatment, a first 18-cycle PCR used universal primers M1SS and BC2_uni_R on all cDNA. Under the source paper's analysis protocol: For normalization, 1 million high-quality reads, each with a distinct molecular identifier, were randomly selected from each sample. Instead of being binned into consensus sequences, reads with shared molecular identifiers were discarded. MiTCR, with a Q25 quality threshold and the strictest error-elimination algorithm, was used for CDR3 identification, clonotype clustering and error correction. Lower-bound total TCR beta diversity was estimated with a nonparametric unseen species model using Euler transformation. TCRdb applied fastp at Q25 and MiXCR to the public reads, then kept only in-frame beta chains. A single entry per CDR3 protein holds the most common genes and DNA from its merged rows. The V and J calls reflect TCRdb's pipeline rather than the authors' work. Counted in this sample were nearly 800,000 distinct CDR3 sequences; more than 20% of them appeared once. Under 4.5% of the sample lies in the top ten.

With regard to this clonotype: The clone's antigen remains unknown. It has no much larger one-base neighbor in the sample; base qualities were not kept.

These records were also assigned to another study, of T cells of mothers and their children. The second study reports: The donors were nine systemically healthy Caucasian individuals, made up of three mothers and their six children. cDNA synthesis used all of the extracted RNA, with 1.5 ug of RNA in each 15 ul reaction. In the second PCR, sample barcodes and 2-4 random nucleotides were introduced via the M1S primer. More than 8 million TCR beta CDR3 reads were obtained from each mother, and about 3 million reads were obtained from each child. In both related and unrelated pairs, thymic selection shapes the output of TCR recombination in a similar way, with inherited differences having only a minor effect. Related mother-child pairs always showed normalized repertoire overlap that was slightly higher than in unrelated mother-child pairs, though the difference was never significant. No persistent microchimeric T cell clones were found, with a detection sensitivity of approximately 100 clones per million clonotypes. The study used deep NGS to compare TCR beta repertoires of mothers and children, seeking features distinguishing related mother-child pairs from unrelated individuals. On average, the children were approximately 11 +/- 4 years old, while the mothers were about 37 +/- 4 years old. After adapter ligation was performed with NEBNext reagents, the libraries were sequenced on an Illumina HiSeq 2000 with 100+100 nt paired-end reads. Mother and child libraries were prepared a month apart and sequenced in separate runs to prevent cross-contamination. For each donor, between roughly 450,000 and 2,100,000 distinct TCR beta clonotypes were identified. Naive TCR beta clonotypes were estimated from low-frequency clonotypes matched to each donor's FACS-determined naive share, without sorting.

The sequence links TRBV6-1 to TRBJ2-2; 7 middle bases align to TRBD2. Sequencing was done on a sample of blood. The sequence came from a boy aged 5-17 years in good health. The nucleotide sequence reads as follows: TGTGCCAGCGGCCCACTGGCGGGGGACTCCACCGGGGAGCTGTTTTTT. It translates as CASGPLAGDSTGELFF.